This TCR beta chain came from a study of post-analysis software for immune sequencing data. Whole-study findings and limits: Among four or five TRBV segments more frequent in patients than controls were TRBV5-6, TRBV5-1 and TRBV20-1. Samples prepared in the same batch strongly co-clustered by F measure.

This clonotype was counted once. Its antigen is not identified. Incorporated into the TCR beta cDNA libraries were unique molecular identifiers, which served to reduce PCR and sequencing biases. Via MiXCR, TCRdb re-called the PCR reads, giving one row per CDR3 protein. The sample has more than 500,000 distinct CDR3 sequences, roughly 34% seen once; the top ten hold 4.5% to 7.5%. V dropped 3 bases and J dropped 0; count of bases not matched to a gene: 3. This CDR3 spans 17 amino acids. What was sequenced was blood. This clonotype originated in a girl aged 2-17 years with multiple sclerosis. J is TRBJ2-3 and V is TRBV12-3 or TRBV12-4; TRBD2 matches 13 bases. DNA for the CDR3: TGTGCCAGCAGTTTGGAGGGACTAGCGGGAAGCACAGATACGCAGTATTTT. Amino acids: CASSLEGLAGSTDTQYF.